Presented here are 16 T cell receptor beta chains from one specimen sequenced in a study of T cells after somatic rescue of genetic block. TCRdb's copy holds only in-frame clones and misses some; the assay was immunoSEQ multiplex PCR. The sample has 110,000 or so clones; about 93% are singletons. The material sequenced was peripheral blood mononuclear cells (PBMCs). The receptors originated from a woman under 30.

This chain uses TRBV5-1 with TRBJ2-7, with TRBD2 identical over 8 bases. Trimming removed 0 bases from V and 6 bases from J; junction bases left unmatched: 5. Per the germline V gene, CDR1 is SGHRS and CDR2 is YFSETQ. The CDR3 is 14 amino acids. The CDR3 DNA reads as TGCGCCAGCAGCTTGGGAGCGGGGGAAGGCGAGCAGTACTTC. Amino acids: CASSLGAGEGEQYF.

This chain joins TRBV19 and TRBJ1-4; TRBD1 is a possible D gene (6 bases). Germline V CDR1 and CDR2: LNHDA, SQIVND (reference sequence). The CDR3 is made up of 16 amino acids. V was clipped by 5 bases and J by 7 bases, with 20 bases between them. The CDR3 spells CASSSGWGAEVEKLFF. The CDR3 nucleotides are TGTGCCAGTAGTTCTGGTTGGGGGGCCGAGGTTGAAAAACTGTTTTTT. The variable domain in full, completed from reference TRBV19 and TRBJ1-4, reads DGGITQSPKYLFRKEGQNVTLSCEQNLNHDAMYWYRQDPGQGLRLIYYSQIVNDFQKGDIAEGYSVSREKKESFPLTVTSAQKNPTAFYLCASSSGWGAEVEKLFFGSGTQLSVL.

This clone came up once. The V call is TRBV5-6, the J call TRBJ1-4; D may be TRBD1 (5 bases). Trimming took off 4 bases at V and 7 bases at J, with 17 bases between the two ends. The V gene's germline CDR1 is SGHDT and CDR2 YYEEEE. CDR3 length equals 15 residues. For the CDR3, the DNA is TGTGCCAGCAGCACCCGACGAGGGACTGGTGAAAAACTGTTTTTT. This encodes CASSTRRGTGEKLFF.

The chain carries TRBV5-5 and TRBJ1-1, with D unclear. V dropped 6 bases and J dropped 2 bases, with 8 bases sitting between them. The CDR3 runs 12 residues. Germline V gene sequence: CDR1 SGHKS, CDR2 YYEKEE (reference sequence). CDR3 nucleotide sequence: TGTGCCAGCAAGTTTGTTAACACTGAAGCTTTCTTT. Translation: CASKFVNTEAFF. Variable domain in full (rest from reference TRBV5-5 and TRBJ1-1): DAGVTQSPTHLIKTRGQQVTLRCSPISGHKSVSWYQQVLGQGPQFIFQYYEKEERGRGNFPDRFSARQFPNYSSELNVNALLLGDSALYLCASKFVNTEAFFGQGTRLTVV.

This clone has just one count. The chain links TRBV7-3 to TRBJ1-6; D ambiguous. Trimming took off 6 bases at V and 7 bases at J, with 10 bases between the two ends. From germline, CDR1 is SGHTA and CDR2 FQGTGA. This CDR3 is 13 amino acids long. CDR3 amino acids: CASSYDGNSPLHF. In nucleotides, the CDR3 is TGTGCCAGCAGTTACGACGGGAATTCACCCCTCCACTTT.

This rearrangement joins TRBV7-6 to TRBJ2-3; TRBD2 agrees at 11 bases. The CDR3 contains 18 residues. Germline CDR1 is SGHVS and CDR2 is FNYEAQ. Trimming at V came to 3 bases and at J to 3 bases, leaving 11 bases not matched to a gene. The CDR3, as DNA: TGTGCCAGCAGCTTCCATCCGACTAGCGGGGTTCAAACAGATACGCAGTATTTT. This encodes CASSFHPTSGVQTDTQYF.

The chain links TRBV4-3 to TRBJ1-4; D not resolved. Germline V CDR1 and CDR2: LGHNA, YSLEER. The germline V and J ends were trimmed by 4 bases and 7 bases, with 16 bases remaining between them. CDR3 length: 15 amino acids. CDR3 nucleotide sequence: TGCGCCAGCAGCCCCGATCTCGGCACGGGTGAAAAACTGTTTTTT. Translation: CASSPDLGTGEKLFF.

The genes are TRBV2 and TRBJ1-6; a possible D gene is TRBD1 (5 bases). This CDR3 has 15 residues. CDR1 is SNHLY and CDR2 is FYNNEI in the germline V gene. Trimming took 2 bases from V and 5 from J, leaving 10 bases between them. DNA for the CDR3: TGTGCCAGCAGTGAAAGGGGAGGGAATAATTCACCCCTCCACTTT. Translation: CASSERGGNNSPLHF.

This chain links TRBV4-2 with TRBJ1-1, with TRBD1 matching over 7 bases. Trimming removed 0 bases from V and 7 bases from J; junction bases left unmatched: 2. This CDR3 comprises 13 residues. Germline V CDR1 and CDR2: LGHNA, YNFKEQ. The CDR3: CASSQDRDSEAFF. The DNA of the CDR3 is TGTGCCAGCAGCCAAGATCGGGACAGTGAAGCTTTCTTT.

V gene TRBV9 combines with J gene TRBJ1-2; TRBD1 aligns across 10 bases. This CDR3 is built from 16 residues. J was trimmed by 4 bases and V by 0 bases; bases with no gene match: 6. Germline values: CDR1 SGDLS, CDR2 YYNGEE. The chain's CDR3 is CASSVATDRGVYGYTF. The CDR3, as DNA: TGTGCCAGCAGCGTAGCCACGGACAGGGGGGTCTATGGCTACACCTTC.

The rearrangement uses TRBV5-1 and TRBJ2-2, with a tentative D call TRBD1 (6 bases). Germline CDR1 SGHRS, CDR2 YFSETQ. Trimming left V 5 bases short and J 0 bases short, with 11 bases between. There are 15 residues in the CDR3. As DNA, the CDR3 is TGCGCCAGCAGACCGGACAGAGCGAACACCGGGGAGCTGTTTTTT. This sequence encodes CASRPDRANTGELFF.

Only a few counts were recorded for this clone. This chain uses TRBV6-1 with TRBJ2-5; 10 bases are a match to TRBD2. Germline V gene lookup returns CDR1 MNHNS and CDR2 SASEGT. The CDR3 extends over 15 amino acids. The J segment lost 1 base and the V segment lost 7 bases, leaving 6 bases of the junction unmatched. CDR3 sequence: CASNIQRGGQETQYF. CDR3 nucleotide sequence: TGTGCCAGCAATATACAGCGGGGGGGCCAAGAGACCCAGTACTTC.

This chain connects TRBV27 to TRBJ1-3; unclear D gene. The V gene lost 3 bases and the J gene lost 2 bases, with 20 bases spanning the gap. The CDR3 length is 18 residues. Per the germline V gene, CDR1 is MNHEY and CDR2 is SMNVEV (reference sequence). This CDR3 reads CASSLSPPGLPPGNTIYF. The CDR3 coding sequence is TGTGCCAGCAGTTTGTCTCCCCCCGGACTACCCCCTGGAAACACCATATATTTT.

This sequence joins TRBV6-5 and TRBJ2-3; D is unresolved. This CDR3 spans 16 amino acids. The germline V gene has CDR1 MNHEY and CDR2 SVGAGI. V lost 4 bases, J lost 0 bases, and 14 bases lay in between. CDR3 protein: CASSSPRWASTDTQYF. The CDR3 DNA reads TGTGCCAGCAGTTCCCCCCGGTGGGCTAGCACAGATACGCAGTATTTT.

The chain joins TRBV6-5 to TRBJ1-1, with D uncertain. Per the germline V gene, CDR1 is MNHEY and CDR2 is SVGAGI. Trimming shortened V by 2 bases and J by 2 bases, and 9 bases separated the two germline ends. The CDR3 covers 14 residues. The CDR3 loop is CASSYRSFNTEAFF. The CDR3 DNA follows: TGTGCCAGCAGTTACAGGAGCTTTAACACTGAAGCTTTCTTT.

The chain employs TRBV7-8 and TRBJ1-5, with D perhaps TRBD1 (5 bases). V gave up 4 bases and J gave up 1 base, with 14 bases separating them. The CDR3 contains 16 residues. CDR1 is SGHVS and CDR2 is FQNEAQ in the germline V gene. The CDR3 DNA sequence: TGTGCCAGCAGCTCCCAGGGTGGACGAAGCAATCAGCCCCAGCATTTT. It is translated as CASSSQGGRSNQPQHF.